These T cell receptor beta chains were read from a single sample in a study of CD8 T cells in Susac syndrome. TCRdb analysed the immunoSEQ multiplex PCR reads with MiXCR anew, one entry per CDR3 protein. The data contain some 130,000 distinct CDR3 sequences, around 95% of them singletons. Sequencing was done on a sample of CD8+ T cells from PBMCs. The receptors shown here come from a human donor with Susac syndrome. The conserved cysteine and the conserved F or W are not part of the CDR3 here. Each record gives: J gene, V gene, CDR3 protein.

j_call: TRBJ1-1
v_call: TRBV5-6
cdr3_aa: ASSWGDLSTEAF

j_call: TRBJ2-7
v_call: TRBV19
cdr3_aa: ASSIDSAYEQY

j_call: TRBJ2-7
v_call: TRBV18
cdr3_aa: ASSPGLAGTKTYEQY

j_call: TRBJ1-1
v_call: TRBV20-1
cdr3_aa: SAPKGAGDRIWGAF

j_call: TRBJ2-1
v_call: TRBV12-3/TRBV12-4
cdr3_aa: ASSSSVPGLARGQF

j_call: TRBJ2-5
v_call: TRBV20-1
cdr3_aa: SARDPLAGTETQY

j_call: TRBJ2-3
v_call: TRBV27
cdr3_aa: ASSSPGAGTDTQY

j_call: TRBJ2-3
v_call: TRBV14
cdr3_aa: ASSQGPATPSTDTQY

j_call: TRBJ2-1
v_call: TRBV20-1
cdr3_aa: SARDNNEQF

j_call: TRBJ2-7
v_call: TRBV5-6
cdr3_aa: ASSFYSSYEQY

j_call: TRBJ1-2
v_call: TRBV28
cdr3_aa: ASSFQEPVPYGYT

j_call: TRBJ2-1
v_call: TRBV20-1
cdr3_aa: SAKSSGRASHEQF

j_call: TRBJ2-1
v_call: TRBV12-3/TRBV12-4
cdr3_aa: ASSPQSGEYYNEQF

j_call: TRBJ2-1
v_call: TRBV3-1
cdr3_aa: ASSQDNRGEQF

j_call: TRBJ1-1
v_call: TRBV12-3/TRBV12-4
cdr3_aa: ASSPLVGSLNTEAF

j_call: TRBJ2-5
v_call: TRBV6-5
cdr3_aa: ALGQGKETQY

j_call: TRBJ1-2
v_call: TRBV27
cdr3_aa: ASSPWGQKYGYT

j_call: TRBJ2-7
v_call: TRBV13
cdr3_aa: ASSFRTDIPEQY

j_call: TRBJ2-3
v_call: TRBV6-1
cdr3_aa: ASSENVGLVSDTQY

j_call: TRBJ2-1
v_call: TRBV14
cdr3_aa: ASSQDLTPRPNEQF

j_call: TRBJ1-2
v_call: TRBV2
cdr3_aa: ASMGTGTT

j_call: TRBJ1-2
v_call: TRBV4-1
cdr3_aa: ASSQDNTGHYGYT

j_call: TRBJ1-2
v_call: TRBV20-1
cdr3_aa: SADRQGAGGYT